This T cell receptor (beta chain) is from a study of blood T cell repertoires in COVID-19. Sequencing was performed with immunoSEQ multiplex PCR; in TCRdb, only in-frame clones are kept and a portion is missing. In the table there are under 500,000 clones, 75% to 90% of which are singletons. Sequencing was carried out using peripheral blood. The origin of this receptor is a woman aged 25 to 45 with acute or convalescent COVID-19.

CDR3 region: CASSSRLPGEKLFF. The CDR3 DNA is TGTGCCAGCAGCTCCCGTCTTCCGGGTGAAAAACTGTTTTTT. V usage is TRBV7-9 and J usage is TRBJ1-4; D gene uncertain. The V end lost 4 bases, the J end lost 7 bases, and 13 bases lay between the germline ends. This CDR3 has 14 amino acids. CDR1 is SEHNR, CDR2 FQNEAQ, per germline (reference sequence).